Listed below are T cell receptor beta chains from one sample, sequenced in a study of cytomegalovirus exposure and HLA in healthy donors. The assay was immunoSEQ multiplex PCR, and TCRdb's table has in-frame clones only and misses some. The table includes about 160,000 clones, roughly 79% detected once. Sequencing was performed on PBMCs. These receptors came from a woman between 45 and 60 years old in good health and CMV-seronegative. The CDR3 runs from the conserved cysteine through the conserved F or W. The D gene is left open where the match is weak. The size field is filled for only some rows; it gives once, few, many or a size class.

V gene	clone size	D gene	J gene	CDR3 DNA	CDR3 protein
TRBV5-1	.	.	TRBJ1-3	TGCGCCAGCGCATTAACTACCCACTCTGGAAACACCATATATTTT	CASALTTHSGNTIYF
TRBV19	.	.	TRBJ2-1	TGTGCCAGTAGCCCCCCGAGAGGTAGCTCCTACAATGAGCAGTTCTTC	CASSPPRGSSYNEQFF
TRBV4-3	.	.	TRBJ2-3	TGCGCCAGCAGCCAGCGGGACTTTAACACAGATACGCAGTATTTT	CASSQRDFNTDTQYF
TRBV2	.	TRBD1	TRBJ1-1	TGTGCCAGCAGTGCAGGGGGAGGCACTGAAGCTTTCTTT	CASSAGGGTEAFF
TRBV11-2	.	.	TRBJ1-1	TGTGCCAGCAGCCCCCTTTATGGGAGGACTGAAGCTTTCTTT	CASSPLYGRTEAFF
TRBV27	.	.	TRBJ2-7	TGTGCCAGCAGTAGGAGGGATCAAAGGGAGCAGTACTTC	CASSRRDQREQYF
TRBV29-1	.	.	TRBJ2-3	TGCAGCGTCTTTAGGGGGGGGGCGACAGATACGCAGTATTTT	CSVFRGGATDTQYF
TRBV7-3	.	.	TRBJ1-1	TGTGCCAGCAGCCCCCTCGTAGGGGTGTTTTCTGAAGCTTTCTTT	CASSPLVGVFSEAFF
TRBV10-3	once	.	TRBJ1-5	TGTGCCATCAGCCAGGGACAAGCTACCAATCAGCCCCAGCATTTT	CAISQGQATNQPQHF
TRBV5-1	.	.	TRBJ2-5	TGCGCCAGCAGCTTGGCCCAGGGCGGACAAGAGACCCAGTACTTC	CASSLAQGGQETQYF
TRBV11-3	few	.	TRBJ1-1	TGTGCCAGCAGCCTTAACGGGGAGAACACTGAAGCTTTCTTT	CASSLNGENTEAFF
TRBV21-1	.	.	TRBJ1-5	TGTGCCAGCAGCCGTGTTCTGAGGGCTGGGCACAATCAGCCCCAGCATTTT	CASSRVLRAGHNQPQHF
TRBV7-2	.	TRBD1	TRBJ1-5	TGTGCCAGCAGCCGGGACAGGGAAGGTCAGCCCCAGCATTTT	CASSRDREGQPQHF
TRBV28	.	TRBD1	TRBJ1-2	TGTGCCAGCAGTTTATCCACAGGGGATCACTATGGCTACACCTTC	CASSLSTGDHYGYTF
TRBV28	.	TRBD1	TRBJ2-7	TGTGCCAGCAGTGCCGCGGGACAGGGCCCCGAATCCTACGAGCAGTACTTC	CASSAAGQGPESYEQYF
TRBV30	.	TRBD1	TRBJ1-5	TGTGCCTGGACAGGGGGTATGGGCAATCAGCCCCAGCATTTT	CAWTGGMGNQPQHF
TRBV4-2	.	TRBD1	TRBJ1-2	TGTGCCAGCAGCCAAGTAAGGACAGGCACCTATGGCTACACCTTC	CASSQVRTGTYGYTF
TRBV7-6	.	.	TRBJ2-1	TGTGCCAGCAGCTTAGGGTTAGCAACCTACAATGAGCAGTTCTTC	CASSLGLATYNEQFF
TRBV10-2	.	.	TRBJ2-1	TGCGCCAGCAACTCGGGTTCACTGGGGCCCAATGAGCAGTTCTTC	CASNSGSLGPNEQFF
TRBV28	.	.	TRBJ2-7	TGTGCCAGCAGGTTCCAGGAAACCTACGAGCAGTACTTC	CASRFQETYEQYF
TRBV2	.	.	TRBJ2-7	TGTGCCAGCAGTGAAGCATTCAGGGATCCGGACGAGCAGTACTTC	CASSEAFRDPDEQYF
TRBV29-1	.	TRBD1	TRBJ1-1	TGCAGCGTTGAGCACAGGGGGCCCGGGCAGGAAGCTTTCTTT	CSVEHRGPGQEAFF
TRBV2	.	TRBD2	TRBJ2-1	TGTGCCAGCGGGGGGGGACCCTGGGGGGACCCAAGCTCCTACAATGAGCAGTTCTTC	CASGGGPWGDPSSYNEQFF
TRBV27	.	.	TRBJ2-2	TGTGCCAGCAGCCGCGGGACAGCGAACACCGGGGAGCTGTTTTTT	CASSRGTANTGELFF
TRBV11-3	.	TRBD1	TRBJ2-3	TGTGCCAGCAGCCGAGGGACAGATACTAGCACAGATACGCAGTATTTT	CASSRGTDTSTDTQYF
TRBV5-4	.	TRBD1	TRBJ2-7	TGTGCCAGCAGCTTGGCCGGAGGACAGGGAAGCTCCTACGAGCAGTACTTC	CASSLAGGQGSSYEQYF
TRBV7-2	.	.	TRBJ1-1	TGTGCCAGCAGCTCTTTAACAGGGATCACTGAAGCTTTCTTT	CASSSLTGITEAFF
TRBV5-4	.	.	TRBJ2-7	TGTGCCAGCAGCTTGGCCACAGGTTACGAGCAGTACTTC	CASSLATGYEQYF
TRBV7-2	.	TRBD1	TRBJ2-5	TGTGCCAGCACCTCCAGAGGGACAGGGATAATGGAGACCCAGTACTTC	CASTSRGTGIMETQYF
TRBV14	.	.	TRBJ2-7	TGTGCCAGCAGCCAAGTTGAAGGAGGCTCCTACGAGCAGTACTTC	CASSQVEGGSYEQYF
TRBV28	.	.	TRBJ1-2	TGTGCCAGCAGTCTCCCAGGCTATGGCTACACCTTC	CASSLPGYGYTF
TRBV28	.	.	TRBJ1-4	TGTGCCAGCAGCCCCGGGAGCCCCGGGGAAAAACTGTTTTTT	CASSPGSPGEKLFF
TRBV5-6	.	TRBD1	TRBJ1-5	TGTGCCAGCAGCTCGGGACAGGGTTTAACGAGAGGCAATCAGCCCCAGCATTTT	CASSSGQGLTRGNQPQHF
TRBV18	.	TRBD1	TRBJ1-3	TGTGCCAGCTCACCATACCAGCTACGGACAGGGGACTCTGGAAACACCATATATTTT	CASSPYQLRTGDSGNTIYF
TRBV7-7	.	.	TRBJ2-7	TGTGCCAGCAGCTTTGACAATTCCTACGAGCAGTACTTC	CASSFDNSYEQYF
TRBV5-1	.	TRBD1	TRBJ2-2	TGCGCCAGCAGCCGGGGACGGGACAGCAACACCGGGGAGCTGTTTTTT	CASSRGRDSNTGELFF
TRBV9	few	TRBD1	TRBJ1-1	TGTGCCAGCAGCGTGCAACAGGGGGCGAAGGGGGACACTGAAGCTTTCTTT	CASSVQQGAKGDTEAFF
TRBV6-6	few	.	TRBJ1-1	TGTGCCAGCAGTTACCGGTCGAACACTGAAGCTTTCTTT	CASSYRSNTEAFF
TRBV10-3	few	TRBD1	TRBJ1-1	TGTGCCATCAGTGAGTCGACAGGGGGGATGGACACTGAAGCTTTCTTT	CAISESTGGMDTEAFF
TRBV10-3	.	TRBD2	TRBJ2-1	TGTGCCATCAATGGTCTAGCGGGGGGGTCGGGCTCCTACAATGAGCAGTTCTTC	CAINGLAGGSGSYNEQFF
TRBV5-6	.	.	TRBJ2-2	TGTGCCAGCAGCCCCGCGCGGACTCTCACCGGGGAGCTGTTTTTT	CASSPARTLTGELFF
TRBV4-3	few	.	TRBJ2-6	TGCGCCAGCAGCCAAGATTGGGTTGGATTGGGGGGGGCCGGGGCCAACGTCCTGACTTTC	CASSQDWVGLGGAGANVLTF
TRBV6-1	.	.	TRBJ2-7	TGTGCCAGCAGTGCCCCCGAAGAAACTGCGACCTACGAGCAGTACTTC	CASSAPEETATYEQYF
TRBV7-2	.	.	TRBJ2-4	TGTGCCAGCAGCTTAGGGGGGACGGGACACCCTGCCAAAAACATTCAGTACTTC	CASSLGGTGHPAKNIQYF
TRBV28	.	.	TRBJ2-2	TGTGCCAGCAGTAGGAGGACAGCGAACACCGGGGAGCTGTTTTTT	CASSRRTANTGELFF
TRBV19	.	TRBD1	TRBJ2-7	TGTGCCAGTAGTATTACGGGGACGGGCAGGGGGCTTCTCGAGCAGTACTTC	CASSITGTGRGLLEQYF
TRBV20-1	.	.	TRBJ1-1	TGCAGTGCTAGCCCCCAGGGCAAAGCTTTCTTT	CSASPQGKAFF
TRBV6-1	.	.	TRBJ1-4	TGTGCCAGCAGTGGCGACAGGCCTAATGAAAAACTGTTTTTT	CASSGDRPNEKLFF
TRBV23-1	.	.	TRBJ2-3	TGCGCCAGCAGTCAATCGAGGCGGGATACGCAGTATTTT	CASSQSRRDTQYF
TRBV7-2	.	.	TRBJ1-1	TGTGCCAGCAGCCCCAGACAGAACACTGAAGCTTTCTTT	CASSPRQNTEAFF
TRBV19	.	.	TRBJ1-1	TGTGCCAGTAGTATAGATCTGGAGGGGCAAGCAGCTTTCTTT	CASSIDLEGQAAFF
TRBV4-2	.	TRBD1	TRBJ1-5	TGTGCCAGCAGCGAAGACCTCAAAGGGGACAGGGACCCTTATAGCAATCAGCCCCAGCATTTT	CASSEDLKGDRDPYSNQPQHF
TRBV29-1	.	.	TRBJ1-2	TGCAGCGTATACCGGGACTATGGCTACACCTTC	CSVYRDYGYTF
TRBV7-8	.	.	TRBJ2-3	TGTGCCAGCAGCTTAGGCGTACTAGCTAAGGGCACAGATACGCAGTATTTT	CASSLGVLAKGTDTQYF
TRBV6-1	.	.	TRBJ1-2	TGTGCCAGCAGTGAAACAACAGGGTTTGGCTACACCTTC	CASSETTGFGYTF
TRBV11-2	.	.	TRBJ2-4	TGTGCCAGCAGCTTGGGGTCTATCAGGGGAAAAAACATTCAGTACTTC	CASSLGSIRGKNIQYF
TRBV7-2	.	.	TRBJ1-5	TGTGCCAGCAGCCCGCAAGCGGGGGGTGGCGAGCCCCAGCATTTT	CASSPQAGGGEPQHF
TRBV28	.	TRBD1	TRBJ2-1	TGTGCCAGCAGAAAACCGGGACAGGGACATGCTGATGAGCAGTTCTTC	CASRKPGQGHADEQFF